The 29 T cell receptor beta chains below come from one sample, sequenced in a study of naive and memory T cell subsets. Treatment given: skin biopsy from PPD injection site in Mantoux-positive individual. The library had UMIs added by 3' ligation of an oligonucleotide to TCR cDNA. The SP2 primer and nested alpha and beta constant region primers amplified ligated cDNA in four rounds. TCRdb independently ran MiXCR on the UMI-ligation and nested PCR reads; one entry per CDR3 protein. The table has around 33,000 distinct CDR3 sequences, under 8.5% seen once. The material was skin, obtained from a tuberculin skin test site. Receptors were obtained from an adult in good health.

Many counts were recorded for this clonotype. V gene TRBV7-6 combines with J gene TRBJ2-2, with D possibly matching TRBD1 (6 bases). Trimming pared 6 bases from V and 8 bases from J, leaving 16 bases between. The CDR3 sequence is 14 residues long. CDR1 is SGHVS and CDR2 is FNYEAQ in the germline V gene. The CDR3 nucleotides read TGTGCCAGCAGATCTCTCAGGGGAGCGGGGGAGCTGTTTTTT. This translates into CASRSLRGAGELFF.

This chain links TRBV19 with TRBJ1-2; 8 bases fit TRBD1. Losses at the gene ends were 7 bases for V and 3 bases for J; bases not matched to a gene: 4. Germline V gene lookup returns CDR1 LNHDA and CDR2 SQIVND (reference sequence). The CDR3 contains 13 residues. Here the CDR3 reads CASNMDRDYGYTF. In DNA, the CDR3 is TGTGCCAGTAATATGGACAGGGACTATGGCTACACCTTC.

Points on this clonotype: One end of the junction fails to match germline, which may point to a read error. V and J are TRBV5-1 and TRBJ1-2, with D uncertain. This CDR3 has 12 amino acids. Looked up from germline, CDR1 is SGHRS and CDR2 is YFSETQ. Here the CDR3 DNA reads TGCGCCAGCAGCTTGGACAGCTATGGCGACACCTTC. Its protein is CASSLDSYGDTF.

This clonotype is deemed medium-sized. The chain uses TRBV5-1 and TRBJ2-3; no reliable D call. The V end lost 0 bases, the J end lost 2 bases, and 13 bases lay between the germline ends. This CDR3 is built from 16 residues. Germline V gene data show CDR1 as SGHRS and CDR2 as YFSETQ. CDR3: CASSLVGPTSTDTQYF. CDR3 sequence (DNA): TGCGCCAGCAGCTTGGTCGGCCCAACCTCCACAGATACGCAGTATTTT.

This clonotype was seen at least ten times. CDR3 DNA sequence: TGTGCCAGCAGTGGGGATAGCACAGATACGCAGTATTTT. This encodes CASSGDSTDTQYF. The chain couples TRBV2 to TRBJ2-3; D is uncertain. V lost 4 bases to trimming and J lost 0 bases, with 5 bases between them. Germline V CDR1 and CDR2: SNHLY, FYNNEI. The CDR3 runs 13 residues. Full variable domain (outside the CDR3, taken from reference TRBV2 and TRBJ2-3): EPEVTQTPSHQVTQMGQEVILRCVPISNHLYFYWYRQILGQKVEFLVSFYNNEISEKSEIFDDQFSVERPDGSNFTLKIRSTKLEDSAMYFCASSGDSTDTQYFGPGTRLTVL.

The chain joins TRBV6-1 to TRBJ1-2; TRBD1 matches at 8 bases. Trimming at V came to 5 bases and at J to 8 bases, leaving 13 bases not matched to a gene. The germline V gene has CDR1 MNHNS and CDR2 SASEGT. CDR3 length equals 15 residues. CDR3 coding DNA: TGTGCCAGCAGTCCAGACAGGGGTGCAGTTAACGGCTACACCTTC. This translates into CASSPDRGAVNGYTF.

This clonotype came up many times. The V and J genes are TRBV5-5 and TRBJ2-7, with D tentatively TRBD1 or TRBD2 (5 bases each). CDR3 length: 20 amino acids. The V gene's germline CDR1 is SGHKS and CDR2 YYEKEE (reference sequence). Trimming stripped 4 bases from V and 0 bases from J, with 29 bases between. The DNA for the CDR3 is TGTGCCAGCAGCCCGGCGGCGCTCCGGGACCTTGATTCCAGCTCCTACGAGCAGTACTTC. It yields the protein CASSPAALRDLDSSSYEQYF. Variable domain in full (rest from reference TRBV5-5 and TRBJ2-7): DAGVTQSPTHLIKTRGQQVTLRCSPISGHKSVSWYQQVLGQGPQFIFQYYEKEERGRGNFPDRFSARQFPNYSSELNVNALLLGDSALYLCASSPAALRDLDSSSYEQYFGPGTRLTVT.

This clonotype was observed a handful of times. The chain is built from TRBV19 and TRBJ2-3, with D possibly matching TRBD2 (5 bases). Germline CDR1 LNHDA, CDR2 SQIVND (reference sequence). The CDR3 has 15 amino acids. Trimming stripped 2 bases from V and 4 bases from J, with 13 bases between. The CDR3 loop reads CASSILMLGADTQYF. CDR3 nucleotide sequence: TGTGCCAGTAGTATATTAATGCTGGGAGCAGATACGCAGTATTTT.

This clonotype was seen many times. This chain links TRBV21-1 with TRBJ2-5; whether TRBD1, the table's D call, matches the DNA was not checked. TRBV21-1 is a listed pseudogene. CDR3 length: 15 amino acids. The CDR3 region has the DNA TGTGCCAGCAGCAAGCTACAGGGGCGGCAAGAGACCCAGTACTTC. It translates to CASSKLQGRQETQYF.

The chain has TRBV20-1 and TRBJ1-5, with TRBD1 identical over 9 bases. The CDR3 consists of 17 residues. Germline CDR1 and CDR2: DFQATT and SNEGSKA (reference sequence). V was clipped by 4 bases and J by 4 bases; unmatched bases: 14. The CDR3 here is CSATSYRTGEGNQPQHF. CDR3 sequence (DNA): TGCAGTGCTACTTCATATAGGACAGGGGAAGGAAATCAGCCCCAGCATTTT.

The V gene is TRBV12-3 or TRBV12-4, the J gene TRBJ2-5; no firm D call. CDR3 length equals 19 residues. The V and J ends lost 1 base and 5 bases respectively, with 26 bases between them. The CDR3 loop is CASSLDFKGISLIRETQYF. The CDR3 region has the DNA TGTGCCAGCAGTTTAGATTTTAAGGGAATATCGTTAATCAGGGAGACCCAGTACTTC.

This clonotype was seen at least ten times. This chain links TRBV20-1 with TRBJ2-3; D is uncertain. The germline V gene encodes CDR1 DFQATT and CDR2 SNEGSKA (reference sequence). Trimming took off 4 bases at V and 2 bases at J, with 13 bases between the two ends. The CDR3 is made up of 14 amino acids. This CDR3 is CSATTPYNTDTQYF. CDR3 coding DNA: TGCAGTGCTACCACACCATATAACACAGATACGCAGTATTTT.

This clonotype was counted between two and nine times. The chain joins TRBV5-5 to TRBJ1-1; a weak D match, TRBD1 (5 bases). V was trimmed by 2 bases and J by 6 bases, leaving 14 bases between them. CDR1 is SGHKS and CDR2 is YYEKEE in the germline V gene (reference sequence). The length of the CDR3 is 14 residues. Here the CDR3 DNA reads TGTGCCAGCAGCTTTTCTGAAGGGGTACCTGAAGCTTTCTTT. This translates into CASSFSEGVPEAFF.

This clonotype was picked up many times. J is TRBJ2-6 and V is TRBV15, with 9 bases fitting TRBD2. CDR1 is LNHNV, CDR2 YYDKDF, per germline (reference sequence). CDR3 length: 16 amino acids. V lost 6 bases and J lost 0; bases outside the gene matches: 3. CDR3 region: CATSSGGSSGANVLTF. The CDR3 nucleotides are TGTGCCACCAGTAGCGGGGGTTCCTCTGGGGCCAACGTCCTGACTTTC. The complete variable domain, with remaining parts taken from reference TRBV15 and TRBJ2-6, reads DAMVIQNPRYQVTQFGKPVTLSCSQTLNHNVMYWYQQKSSQAPKLLFHYYDKDFNNEADTPDNFQSRRPNTSFCFLDIRSPGLGDTAMYLCATSSGGSSGANVLTFGAGSRLTVL.

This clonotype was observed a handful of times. The CDR3 sequence: CASRLDGQETQYF. CDR3 bases: TGTGCAAGTCGCTTAGACGGTCAAGAGACCCAGTACTTC. The chain carries TRBV12-2 and TRBJ2-5. TRBV12-2 is annotated as a pseudogene. The CDR3 runs 13 residues.

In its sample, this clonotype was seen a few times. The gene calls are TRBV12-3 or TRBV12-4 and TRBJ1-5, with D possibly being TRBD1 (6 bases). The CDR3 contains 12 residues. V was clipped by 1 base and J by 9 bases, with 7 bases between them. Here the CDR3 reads CASSLGTAPQHF. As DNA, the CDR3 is TGTGCCAGCAGTTTAGGGACAGCGCCCCAGCATTTT.

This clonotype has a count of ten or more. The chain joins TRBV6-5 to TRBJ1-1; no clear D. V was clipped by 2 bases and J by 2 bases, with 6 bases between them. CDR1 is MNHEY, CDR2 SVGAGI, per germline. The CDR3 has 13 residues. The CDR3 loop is CASSYESNTEAFF. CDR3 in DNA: TGTGCCAGCAGTTACGAAAGTAACACTGAAGCTTTCTTT.

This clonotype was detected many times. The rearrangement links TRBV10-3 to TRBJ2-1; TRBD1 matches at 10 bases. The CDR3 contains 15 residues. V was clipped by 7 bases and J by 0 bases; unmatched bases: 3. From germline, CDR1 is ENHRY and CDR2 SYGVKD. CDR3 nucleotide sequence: TGTGCCATCAAGGGACAGGGGAACTCCTACAATGAGCAGTTCTTC. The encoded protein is CAIKGQGNSYNEQFF.

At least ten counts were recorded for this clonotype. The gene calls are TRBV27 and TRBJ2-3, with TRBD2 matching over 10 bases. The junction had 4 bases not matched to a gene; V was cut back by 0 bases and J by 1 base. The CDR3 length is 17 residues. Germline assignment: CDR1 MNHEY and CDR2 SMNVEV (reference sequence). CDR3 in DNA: TGTGCCAGCAGTTTATCTAGCGGGGGGCTTCGCACAGATACGCAGTATTTT. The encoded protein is CASSLSSGGLRTDTQYF.

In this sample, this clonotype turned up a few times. The CDR3 bases are TGTGCCATTGGCCGCGGGAGCACAGATACGCAGTATTTT. Amino acids: CAIGRGSTDTQYF. The gene calls are TRBV13 and TRBJ2-3, with D tentatively TRBD2 (5 bases). This CDR3 region has 13 residues. Trimming left V 10 bases short and J 0 bases short, with 11 bases between. Looked up from germline, CDR1 is PRHDT and CDR2 is FYEKMQ (reference sequence).

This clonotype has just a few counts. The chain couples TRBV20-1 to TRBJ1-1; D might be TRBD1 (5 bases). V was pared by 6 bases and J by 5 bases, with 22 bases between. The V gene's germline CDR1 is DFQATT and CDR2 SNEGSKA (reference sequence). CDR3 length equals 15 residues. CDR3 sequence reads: CSASGTRPWNTEAFF. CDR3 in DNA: TGCAGTGCCTCCGGGACGAGACCCTGGAATACTGAAGCTTTCTTT.

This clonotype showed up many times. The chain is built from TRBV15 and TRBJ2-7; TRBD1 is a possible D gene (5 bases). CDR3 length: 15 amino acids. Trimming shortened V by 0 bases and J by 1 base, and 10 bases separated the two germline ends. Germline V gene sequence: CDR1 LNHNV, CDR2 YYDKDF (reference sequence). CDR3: CATSRDRTGSYEQYF. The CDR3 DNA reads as TGTGCCACCAGCAGAGATCGCACAGGATCCTACGAGCAGTACTTC.

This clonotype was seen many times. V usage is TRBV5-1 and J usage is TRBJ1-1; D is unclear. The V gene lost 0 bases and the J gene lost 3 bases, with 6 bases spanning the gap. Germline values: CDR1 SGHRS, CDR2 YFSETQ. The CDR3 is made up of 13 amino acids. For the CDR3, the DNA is TGCGCCAGCAGCTTGGGGGGTGACACTGAAGCTTTCTTT. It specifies CASSLGGDTEAFF.

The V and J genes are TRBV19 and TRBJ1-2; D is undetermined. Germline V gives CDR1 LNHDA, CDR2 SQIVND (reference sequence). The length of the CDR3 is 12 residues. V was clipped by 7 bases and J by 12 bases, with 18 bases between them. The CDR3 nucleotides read TGTGCCAGTACCCATAGTGGTTGGAGCGACACCTTC. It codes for CASTHSGWSDTF.

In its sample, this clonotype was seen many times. The CDR3: CASSFQPGLARSGELFF. CDR3 sequence (DNA): TGTGCCAGCAGTTTTCAACCAGGGCTGGCGCGGTCCGGGGAGCTGTTTTTT. The V gene is TRBV6-5, the J gene TRBJ2-2; a possible D gene is TRBD1 (5 bases). The CDR3 loop spans 17 amino acids. Per the germline V gene, CDR1 is MNHEY and CDR2 is SVGAGI. V was pared by 4 bases and J by 6 bases, with 21 bases between.

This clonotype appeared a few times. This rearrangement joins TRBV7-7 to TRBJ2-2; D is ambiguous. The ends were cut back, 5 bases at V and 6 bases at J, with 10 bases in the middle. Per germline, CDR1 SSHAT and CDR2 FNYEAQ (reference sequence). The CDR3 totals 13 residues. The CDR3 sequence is CASSLGQSGELFF. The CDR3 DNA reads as TGTGCCAGCAGCCTTGGGCAGTCCGGGGAGCTGTTTTTT.

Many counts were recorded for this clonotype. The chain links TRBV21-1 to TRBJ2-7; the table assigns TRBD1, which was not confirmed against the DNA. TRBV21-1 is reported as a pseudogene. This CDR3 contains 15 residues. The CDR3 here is CASSLFGASQYEQYF. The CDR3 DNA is TGTGCCAGCAGCCTGTTTGGGGCTTCCCAATACGAGCAGTACTTC.

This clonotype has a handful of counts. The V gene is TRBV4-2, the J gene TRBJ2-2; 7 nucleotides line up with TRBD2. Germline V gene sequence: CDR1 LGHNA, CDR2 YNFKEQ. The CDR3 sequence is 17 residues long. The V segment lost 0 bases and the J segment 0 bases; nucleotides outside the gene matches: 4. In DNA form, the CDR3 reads TGTGCCAGCAGCCAAGATCGGCGGGGGTCGAACACCGGGGAGCTGTTTTTT. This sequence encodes CASSQDRRGSNTGELFF.

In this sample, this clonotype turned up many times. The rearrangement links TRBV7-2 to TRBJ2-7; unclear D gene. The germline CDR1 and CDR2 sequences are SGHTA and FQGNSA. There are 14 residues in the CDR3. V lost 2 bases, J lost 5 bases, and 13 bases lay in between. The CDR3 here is CASSLLSPVDEQYF. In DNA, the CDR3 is TGTGCCAGCAGCTTATTAAGTCCTGTTGACGAGCAGTACTTC.